This passage covers 12 T cell receptor beta chains from one sample sequenced in a study of cytomegalovirus exposure and HLA in healthy donors. Profiled with immunoSEQ multiplex PCR; TCRdb holds only in-frame clones, not every one. The data hold around 300,000 clones, with approximately 86% observed a single time. Material: PBMCs. These TCRs come from a woman between 18 and 30 years old in good health and CMV-seronegative.

V and J are TRBV12-5 and TRBJ1-2; a possible D gene is TRBD1 (5 bases). The CDR3 covers 18 residues. Germline V lookup: CDR1 LGHNT, CDR2 FRNRAP. V lost 0 bases and J 3 bases, leaving 20 bases between the germline ends. The CDR3 protein is CASGLVRLGGARHYGYTF. The CDR3 coding sequence is TGTGCTAGTGGTTTGGTACGTCTGGGAGGGGCAAGGCACTATGGCTACACCTTC.

CDR3 protein: CASSLDRKNTEAFF. CDR3 sequence (DNA): TGTGCCAGCAGTTTAGACAGAAAAAACACTGAAGCTTTCTTT. The V gene is TRBV28, the J gene TRBJ1-1; tentatively, D is TRBD1 (5 bases). The germline V gene encodes CDR1 MDHEN and CDR2 SYDVKM. The V and J ends lost 2 bases and 2 bases respectively, with 9 bases between them. The CDR3 contains 14 residues.

The genes are TRBV5-1 and TRBJ2-7; 7 bases align to TRBD2. This CDR3 has 14 amino acids. CDR1 is SGHRS, CDR2 YFSETQ, per germline. Losses at the gene ends were 7 bases for V and 2 bases for J; bases not matched to a gene: 9. DNA of the CDR3: TGCGCCAGCGCGGGGGTCCCTAACGCCTACGAGCAGTACTTC. It yields the protein CASAGVPNAYEQYF.

In its sample, this clone was seen a few times. The V gene is TRBV4-2, the J gene TRBJ1-2; D perhaps matches TRBD1 (6 bases). Germline V CDR1 and CDR2: LGHNA, YNFKEQ. Trimming pared 0 bases from V and 5 bases from J, leaving 16 bases between. This CDR3 has 16 residues. CDR3 amino acids: CASSQEVFRGGYGYTF. The CDR3, as DNA: TGTGCCAGCAGCCAAGAGGTTTTCAGGGGTGGATATGGCTACACCTTC.

The CDR3 DNA sequence: TGCGCCAGCAGCGCGGGCGAGGGCTTGGGGTACGAGCAGTACTTC. Translating gives CASSAGEGLGYEQYF. The chain carries TRBV5-1 and TRBJ2-7; maybe TRBD2 (5 bases). Germline CDR1 is SGHRS and CDR2 is YFSETQ. V was cut by 4 bases and J by 4 bases, with 18 bases left in between. This CDR3 has 15 amino acids.

The chain carries TRBV4-3 and TRBJ2-5, with TRBD1 matching 9 bases. CDR3 length: 15 residues. CDR1 and CDR2 (germline): LGHNA, YSLEER. V lost 1 base to trimming and J lost 5 bases; unmatched junction nucleotides: 5. The CDR3 loop is CASSQGGQGRETQYF. CDR3 sequence (DNA): TGCGCCAGCAGCCAAGGGGGACAGGGAAGGGAGACCCAGTACTTC.

The chain carries TRBV9 and TRBJ2-7, with 10 bases fitting TRBD2. The germline CDR1 and CDR2 sequences are SGDLS and YYNGEE. The ends lost 0 bases at V and 2 bases at J; junction bases unmatched: 2. The CDR3 covers 15 residues. The CDR3 loop is CASSVDSGRAYEQYF. The CDR3 DNA reads TGTGCCAGCAGCGTAGACAGCGGGAGGGCCTACGAGCAGTACTTC.

The chain joins TRBV5-6 to TRBJ1-4; D is perhaps TRBD1 (6 bases). V lost 0 bases and J lost 8, with 11 bases in between. CDR1 and CDR2 from the germline V gene are SGHDT and YYEEEE. This CDR3 contains 14 residues. CDR3 DNA sequence: TGTGCCAGCAGCTTGGTACAGGGTCGGGAAAAACTGTTTTTT. This gives the protein CASSLVQGREKLFF.

The J gene is TRBJ2-5, the V gene TRBV30; 9 bases are a match to TRBD1. This CDR3 has 14 residues. With V trimmed by 2 bases and J by 7 bases, 8 bases remained unmatched. The V gene's germline CDR1 is GTSNPN and CDR2 SVGIG (reference sequence). The CDR3 loop is CAWSIQGASATQYF. Here the CDR3 DNA reads TGTGCCTGGAGTATACAGGGGGCGAGCGCGACCCAGTACTTC.

In its sample, this clone was seen a few times. The rearrangement uses TRBV29-1 and TRBJ2-7; D may be TRBD1 (8 bases). This CDR3 spans 16 amino acids. V lost 7 bases and J lost 2, with 24 bases in between. CDR1 and CDR2 from the germline V gene are SQVTM and ANQGSEA. In DNA form, the CDR3 reads TGCAGCGCCGGGAGGACAGGGCTTTCGCCTCCCTACGAGCAGTACTTC. Protein product: CSAGRTGLSPPYEQYF.

The CDR3 here is CASSLDGNSNQPQHF. The CDR3 region has the DNA TGCGCCAGCAGCTTGGACGGGAATAGCAATCAGCCCCAGCATTTT. J is TRBJ1-5 and V is TRBV5-1; D unresolved. Germline CDR1 SGHRS, CDR2 YFSETQ. V was cut by 0 bases and J by 0 bases, with 7 bases left in between. The CDR3 is 15 residues long.

The chain combines TRBV11-2 with TRBJ1-2, with D perhaps matching TRBD1 (6 bases). V was shortened by 5 bases and J by 4 bases, with 17 bases between the two germline ends. Germline assignment: CDR1 SGHAT and CDR2 FQNNGV. There are 15 residues in the CDR3. CDR3 coding DNA: TGTGCCAGCAGCGGAAAAAGCTGGACAGCCTATGGCTACACCTTC. Its protein is CASSGKSWTAYGYTF.